The 21 T cell receptor beta chains below were found in one sample sequenced in a study of blood T cell repertoires in COVID-19. This table comes from immunoSEQ multiplex PCR, and its TCRdb copy is limited to in-frame clones, with some not included. The table lists some 320,000 clones, approximately 88% of them singletons. Source material: peripheral blood. The receptors originated from a woman aged 30 to 39 who had recovered from COVID-19.

The V call is TRBV6-5, the J call TRBJ2-7; maybe TRBD2 (6 bases). This CDR3 region has 13 residues. V was pared by 8 bases and J by 2 bases, with 13 bases between. Germline lookup yields CDR1 MNHEY and CDR2 SVGAGI. The CDR3 region is CASYIGGPYEQYF. In DNA, the CDR3 is TGTGCCAGCTACATAGGAGGGCCCTACGAGCAGTACTTC.

The chain uses TRBV4-1 and TRBJ2-2, with 12 bases aligning to TRBD2. Unmatched junction bases numbered 10, after V lost 4 bases and J lost 1 base. Germline assignment: CDR1 MGHRA and CDR2 YSYEKL. The CDR3 totals 19 residues. This CDR3 reads CASSRRTSGALMNTGELFF. CDR3 in DNA: TGCGCCAGCAGCCGCAGGACTAGCGGGGCCCTGATGAACACCGGGGAGCTGTTTTTT.

The genes are TRBV7-2 and TRBJ1-2, with D perhaps matching TRBD1 (5 bases). The CDR3 has 14 amino acids. The V end lost 1 base, the J end lost 5 bases, and 11 bases lay between the germline ends. Germline V CDR1 and CDR2: SGHTA, FQGNSA. In nucleotides, the CDR3 is TGTGCCAGCAGCTTAGGGAGGGGAGGGTATGGCTACACCTTC. This encodes CASSLGRGGYGYTF.

The chain combines TRBV19 with TRBJ1-1; no clear D gene. Per the germline V gene, CDR1 is LNHDA and CDR2 is SQIVND (reference sequence). V dropped 2 bases and J dropped 5 bases, with 3 bases sitting between them. The CDR3 runs 11 residues. This CDR3 is CASSIYTEAFF. CDR3 DNA sequence: TGTGCCAGTAGTATATATACTGAAGCTTTCTTT. Using reference TRBV19 and TRBJ1-1 for the parts outside the CDR3, the full variable domain is DGGITQSPKYLFRKEGQNVTLSCEQNLNHDAMYWYRQDPGQGLRLIYYSQIVNDFQKGDIAEGYSVSREKKESFPLTVTSAQKNPTAFYLCASSIYTEAFFGQGTRLTVV.

The J gene is TRBJ1-1, the V gene TRBV7-3, with unresolved D. Germline CDR1 SGHTA, CDR2 FQGTGA. Trimming took 5 bases from V and 2 from J, leaving 6 bases between them. The CDR3 is 12 amino acids. CDR3 amino acids: CASSQTNTEAFF. CDR3 sequence (DNA): TGTGCCAGCAGCCAAACTAACACTGAAGCTTTCTTT.

V gene TRBV5-1 combines with J gene TRBJ1-4; TRBD1 might be the D (5 bases). Germline CDR1 reads SGHRS; CDR2 reads YFSETQ. The V end was cut by 2 bases, the J end by 4 bases, with 15 bases between. The CDR3 extends over 16 amino acids. CDR3 region: CASSLLGQIGNEKLFF. CDR3 nucleotides: TGCGCCAGCAGCTTACTCGGACAAATTGGTAATGAAAAACTGTTTTTT.

The chain couples TRBV11-2 to TRBJ1-3; 7 nucleotides align to TRBD1. The CDR3 contains 15 residues. Germline-derived CDR1 and CDR2 are SGHAT and FQNNGV. The trim removed 5 bases at V and 2 bases at J, leaving 6 bases unmatched. The CDR3 reads CASSPDRSAGNTIYF. Written as DNA, the CDR3 is TGTGCCAGCAGCCCGGACAGGTCTGCTGGAAACACCATATATTTT.

This chain links TRBV11-2 with TRBJ1-6; possibly TRBD1 for D (5 bases). The CDR3 has 18 amino acids. The ends were cut back, 0 bases at V and 1 base at J, with 13 bases in the middle. Germline loops: CDR1 SGHAT, CDR2 FQNNGV. The CDR3: CASSLEQAVVSYNSPLHF. The DNA of the CDR3 is TGTGCCAGCAGCTTAGAACAGGCAGTTGTATCCTATAATTCACCCCTCCACTTT.

This clone showed up just once. The gene calls are TRBV11-1 and TRBJ2-5, with D tentatively TRBD1 (6 bases). The V and J ends lost 5 bases and 2 bases respectively, with 15 bases between them. Germline V gene sequence: CDR1 SGHAT, CDR2 FQDESV (reference sequence). CDR3 length equals 15 residues. CDR3 amino acids: CASSPLMGAQETQYF. CDR3 nucleotide sequence: TGTGCCAGCAGCCCCCTTATGGGGGCTCAAGAGACCCAGTACTTC.

This clone showed up many times. J is TRBJ1-5 and V is TRBV27; 12 nucleotides align to TRBD1. The V segment lost 0 bases and the J segment 6 bases; nucleotides outside the gene matches: 3. Germline values: CDR1 MNHEY, CDR2 SMNVEV (reference sequence). This CDR3 comprises 16 residues. The DNA of the CDR3 is TGTGCCAGCAGTTTATCCGGGACAGGGGGCATTCAGCCCCAGCATTTT. Protein product: CASSLSGTGGIQPQHF.

The chain joins TRBV11-2 to TRBJ1-1; D call uncertain. V was cut by 1 base and J by 1 base, with 7 bases left in between. This CDR3 is 14 amino acids long. The germline V gene encodes CDR1 SGHAT and CDR2 FQNNGV. The CDR3 region is CASSLVRENTEAFF. In DNA form, the CDR3 reads TGTGCCAGCAGCTTAGTGAGGGAGAACACTGAAGCTTTCTTT. Full variable domain (missing parts from reference TRBV11-2 and TRBJ1-1): EAGVAQSPRYKIIEKRQSVAFWCNPISGHATLYWYQQILGQGPKLLIQFQNNGVVDDSQLPKDRFSAERLKGVDSTLKIQPAKLEDSAVYLCASSLVRENTEAFFGQGTRLTVV.

The CDR3 reads CASRVTGLDSPLHF. The CDR3 DNA sequence: TGTGCCAGTAGGGTGACAGGGCTTGATTCACCCCTCCACTTT. The chain uses TRBV19 and TRBJ1-6; 7 nucleotides match TRBD1. Trimming at V came to 6 bases and at J to 8 bases, leaving 7 bases not matched to a gene. The CDR3 covers 14 residues. Per the germline V gene, CDR1 is LNHDA and CDR2 is SQIVND (reference sequence).

The rearrangement uses TRBV7-9 and TRBJ2-5; 11 bases fit TRBD2. Germline CDR1 is SEHNR and CDR2 is FQNEAQ (reference sequence). The CDR3 contains 17 residues. Trimming at V came to 6 bases and at J to 1 base, leaving 10 bases not matched to a gene. The CDR3 nucleotides read TGTGCCAGCAGTCTAAGGAGTACTAGCGGGAGCCAAGAGACCCAGTACTTC. Protein product: CASSLRSTSGSQETQYF.

V usage is TRBV7-2 and J usage is TRBJ2-1; D perhaps matches TRBD2 (5 bases). The CDR3 runs 14 residues. V lost 0 bases and J 5 bases, leaving 8 bases between the germline ends. Germline loops: CDR1 SGHTA, CDR2 FQGNSA. CDR3 sequence (DNA): TGTGCCAGCAGCTTAGCGGCGGGTGACAATGAGCAGTTCTTC. It encodes CASSLAAGDNEQFF.

J is TRBJ2-1 and V is TRBV28, with 8 bases fitting TRBD1. Trimming took 6 bases from V and 1 from J; bases not matched to a gene: 8. The CDR3 extends over 16 amino acids. In germline, CDR1 is MDHEN, CDR2 SYDVKM. This CDR3 reads CASRNQGASSYNEQFF. For the CDR3, the DNA is TGTGCCAGCAGGAACCAGGGGGCGTCATCCTACAATGAGCAGTTCTTC.

This clone has just one count. The chain joins TRBV28 to TRBJ2-2, with TRBD1 as a possible D gene (6 bases). The CDR3 length is 15 residues. Trimming shortened V by 6 bases and J by 6 bases, and 17 bases separated the two germline ends. In germline, CDR1 is MDHEN, CDR2 SYDVKM. DNA of the CDR3: TGTGCCAGCAGGCCACAGGGCTTTCTCGCCGGGGAGCTGTTTTTT. Its protein product is CASRPQGFLAGELFF.

This chain joins TRBV6-5 and TRBJ2-1; 8 positions agree with TRBD1. This CDR3 is 14 amino acids long. CDR1 and CDR2 (germline): MNHEY, SVGAGI. The junction had 7 bases not matched to a gene; V was cut back by 10 bases and J by 2 bases. The CDR3 DNA reads TGTGCCACCACAAGGACAGGGCCCTACAATGAGCAGTTCTTC. Protein: CATTRTGPYNEQFF.

V gene TRBV24-1 combines with J gene TRBJ2-7, with 8 bases identical to TRBD1. The CDR3 has 16 amino acids. Germline loops: CDR1 KGHDR, CDR2 SFDVKD. V trimming: 3 bases; J trimming: 4 bases; junction bases outside the gene matches: 10. Written as DNA, the CDR3 is TGTGCCACCAGTGATCCGCCGGAGACAGGGGTTTACGAGCAGTACTTC. This encodes CATSDPPETGVYEQYF.

The CDR3 region has the DNA TGCGCCAGCAGCCTTTTACCGGGACAGCAGAATGGCTACACCTTC. Its translation is CASSLLPGQQNGYTF. The V call is TRBV4-1, the J call TRBJ1-2; 7 nucleotides line up with TRBD1. The CDR3 contains 15 residues. V was pared by 4 bases and J by 6 bases, with 11 bases of the junction left unmatched. Germline CDR1 and CDR2: MGHRA and YSYEKL.

This clone was seen only a few times. This rearrangement joins TRBV19 to TRBJ1-5, with 8 bases aligning to TRBD1. J was trimmed by 4 bases and V by 1 base; bases with no gene match: 12. CDR3 size: 18 residues. Germline V gene lookup returns CDR1 LNHDA and CDR2 SQIVND (reference sequence). CDR3 nucleotides: TGTGCCAGTAGTATAGTGTCCTATCGGACAGGGACAAATCAGCCCCAGCATTTT. It specifies CASSIVSYRTGTNQPQHF.

The chain has TRBV6-2 or TRBV6-3 and TRBJ2-7, with TRBD1 matching 10 bases. Germline lookup yields CDR1 MNHEY and CDR2 SVGEGT. The CDR3 totals 17 residues. After removal of 5 bases from V and 0 bases from J, the junction contained 10 bases not matched to a gene. DNA of the CDR3: TGTGCCAGCAGTCCGGGACAGGGGCTCCCACTCTCCTACGAGCAGTACTTC. Its translation: CASSPGQGLPLSYEQYF.